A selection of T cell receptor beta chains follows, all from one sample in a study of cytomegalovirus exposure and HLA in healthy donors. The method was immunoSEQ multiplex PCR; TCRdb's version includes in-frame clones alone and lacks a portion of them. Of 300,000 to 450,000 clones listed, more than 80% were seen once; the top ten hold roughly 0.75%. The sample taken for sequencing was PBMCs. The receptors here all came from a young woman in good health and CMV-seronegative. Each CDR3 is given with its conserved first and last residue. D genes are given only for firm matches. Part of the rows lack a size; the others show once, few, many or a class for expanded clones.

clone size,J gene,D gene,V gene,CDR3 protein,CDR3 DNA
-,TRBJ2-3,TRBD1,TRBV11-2,CASSSDRGNTQYF,TGTGCCAGCAGCTCGGACAGGGGAAATACGCAGTATTTT
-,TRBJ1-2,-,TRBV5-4,CASSFYETTLF,TGTGCCAGCAGCTTCTATGAGACTACTCTCTTC
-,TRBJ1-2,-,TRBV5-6,CASSLVTGNYGYTF,TGTGCCAGCAGCTTGGTCACAGGGAACTATGGCTACACCTTC
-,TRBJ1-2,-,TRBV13,CASSLGRGGRVYGYTF,TGTGCCAGCAGCTTAGGCCGTGGGGGCAGGGTCTATGGCTACACCTTC
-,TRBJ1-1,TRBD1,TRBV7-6,CASSPRGRENTEAFF,TGTGCCAGCAGCCCCAGGGGGCGAGAGAACACTGAAGCTTTCTTT
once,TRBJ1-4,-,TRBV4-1,CASSRTVAGGKEKLFF,TGCGCCAGCAGCCGAACCGTGGCAGGAGGGAAGGAAAAACTGTTTTTT
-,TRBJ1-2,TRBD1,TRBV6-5,CASSYKGAGGYTF,TGTGCCAGCAGTTACAAGGGGGCTGGAGGCTACACCTTC
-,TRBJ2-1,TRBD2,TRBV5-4,CASSLEEREINNEQFF,TGTGCCAGCAGCTTGGAAGAGCGGGAGATCAACAATGAGCAGTTCTTC
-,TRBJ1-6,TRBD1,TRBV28,CASSPGQSNSPLHF,TGTGCCAGCAGTCCGGGACAGAGTAATTCACCCCTCCACTTT
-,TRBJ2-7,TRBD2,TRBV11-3,CASSLAGAYEQYF,TGTGCCAGCAGCCTAGCGGGAGCCTACGAGCAGTACTTC
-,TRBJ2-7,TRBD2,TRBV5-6,CASSLSAGGTSGEQYF,TGTGCCAGCAGCTTGTCCGCGGGAGGGACTTCAGGCGAGCAGTACTTC
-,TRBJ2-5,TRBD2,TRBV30,CAFTSGRTETQYF,TGTGCCTTCACTAGCGGGAGAACAGAGACCCAGTACTTC
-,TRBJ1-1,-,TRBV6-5,CASSSGRRAFF,TGTGCCAGCAGTTCCGGCAGGAGGGCTTTCTTT
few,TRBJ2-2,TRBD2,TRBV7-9,CASRGLAGGSGELFF,TGTGCCAGCCGCGGACTAGCGGGAGGCTCCGGGGAGCTGTTTTTT
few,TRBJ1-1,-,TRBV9,CASSPGHYTEAFF,TGTGCCAGCAGCCCTGGGCACTACACTGAAGCTTTCTTT
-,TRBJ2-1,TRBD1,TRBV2,CASRGQAGNEQFF,TGTGCCAGCAGGGGACAGGCTGGCAATGAGCAGTTCTTC
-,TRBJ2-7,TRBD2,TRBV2,CASSEGLRYEQYF,TGTGCCAGCAGTGAGGGACTACGTTACGAGCAGTACTTC
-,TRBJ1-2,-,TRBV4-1,CASSQLQGIVGYGYTF,TGCGCCAGCAGCCAACTCCAGGGGATAGTGGGCTATGGCTACACCTTC
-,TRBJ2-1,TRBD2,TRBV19,CASARIAGKSYNEQFF,TGTGCCAGTGCTAGAATAGCGGGGAAATCCTACAATGAGCAGTTCTTC
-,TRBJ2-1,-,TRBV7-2,CASSLVIGGEQFF,TGTGCCAGCAGCCTGGTCATTGGCGGGGAGCAGTTCTTC
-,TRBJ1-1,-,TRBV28,CASSFSSGDVNTEAFF,TGTGCCAGCAGTTTCTCTTCAGGGGACGTGAACACTGAAGCTTTCTTT
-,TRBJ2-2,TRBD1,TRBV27,CASSLVTGVSTGELFF,TGTGCCAGCAGTTTGGTAACAGGGGTTAGCACCGGGGAGCTGTTTTTT
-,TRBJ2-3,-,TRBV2,CASSTVTTQVTDTQYF,TGTGCCAGCAGTACTGTAACGACACAGGTCACAGATACGCAGTATTTT
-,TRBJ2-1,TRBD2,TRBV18,CASSLVAGGLYNEQFF,TGTGCCAGCTCATTGGTAGCGGGAGGCTTGTACAATGAGCAGTTCTTC
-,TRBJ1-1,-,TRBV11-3,CASSLRGPNTEAFF,TGTGCCAGCAGCTTAAGGGGCCCGAACACTGAAGCTTTCTTT
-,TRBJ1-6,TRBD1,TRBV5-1,CASSLGGQGSSPLHF,TGCGCCAGCAGCTTGGGAGGACAGGGGTCTTCACCCCTCCACTTT
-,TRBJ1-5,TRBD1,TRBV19,CASSPQTGMGNQPQHF,TGTGCCAGTAGTCCCCAGACAGGGATGGGCAATCAGCCCCAGCATTTT